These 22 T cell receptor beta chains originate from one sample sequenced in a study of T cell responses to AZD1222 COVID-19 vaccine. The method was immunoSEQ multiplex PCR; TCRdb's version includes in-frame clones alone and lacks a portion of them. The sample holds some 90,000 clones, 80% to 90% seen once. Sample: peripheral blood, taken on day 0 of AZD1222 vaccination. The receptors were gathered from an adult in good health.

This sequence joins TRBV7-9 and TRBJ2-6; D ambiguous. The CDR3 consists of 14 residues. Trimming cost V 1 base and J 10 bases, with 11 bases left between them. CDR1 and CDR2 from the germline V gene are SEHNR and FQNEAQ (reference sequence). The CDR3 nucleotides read TGTGCCAGCAGCTTAGATGGTCAATCGAACGTCCTGACTTTC. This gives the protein CASSLDGQSNVLTF. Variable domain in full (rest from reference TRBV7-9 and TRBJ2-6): DTGVSQNPRHKITKRGQNVTFRCDPISEHNRLYWYRQTLGQGPEFLTYFQNEAQLEKSRLLSDRFSAERPKGSFSTLEIQRTEQGDSAMYLCASSLDGQSNVLTFGAGSRLTVL.

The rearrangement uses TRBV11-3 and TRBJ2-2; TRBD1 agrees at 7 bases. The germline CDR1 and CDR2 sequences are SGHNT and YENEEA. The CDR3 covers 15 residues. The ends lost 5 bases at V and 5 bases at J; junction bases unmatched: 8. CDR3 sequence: CASSVTGSGTGELFF. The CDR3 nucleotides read TGTGCCAGCAGCGTGACAGGGAGCGGAACCGGGGAGCTGTTTTTT. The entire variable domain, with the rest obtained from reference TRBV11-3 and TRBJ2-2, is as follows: EAGVVQSPRYKIIEKKQPVAFWCNPISGHNTLYWYLQNLGQGPELLIRYENEEAVDDSQLPKDRFSAERLKGVDSTLKIQPAELGDSAVYLCASSVTGSGTGELFFGEGSRLTVL.

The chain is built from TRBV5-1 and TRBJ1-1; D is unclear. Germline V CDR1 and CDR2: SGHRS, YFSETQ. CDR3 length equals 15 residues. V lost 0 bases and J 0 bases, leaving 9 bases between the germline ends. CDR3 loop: CASSLEGLMNTEAFF. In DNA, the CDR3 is TGCGCCAGCAGCTTGGAAGGTTTGATGAACACTGAAGCTTTCTTT. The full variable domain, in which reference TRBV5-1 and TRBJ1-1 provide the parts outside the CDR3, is KAGVTQTPRYLIKTRGQQVTLSCSPISGHRSVSWYQQTPGQGLQFLFEYFSETQRNKGNFPGRFSGRQFSNSRSEMNVSTLELGDSALYLCASSLEGLMNTEAFFGQGTRLTVV.

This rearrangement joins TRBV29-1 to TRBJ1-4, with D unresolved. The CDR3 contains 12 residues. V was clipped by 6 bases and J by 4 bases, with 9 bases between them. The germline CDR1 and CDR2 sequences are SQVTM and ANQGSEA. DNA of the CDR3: TGCAGCGTGAACGACGGTAATGAAAAACTGTTTTTT. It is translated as CSVNDGNEKLFF.

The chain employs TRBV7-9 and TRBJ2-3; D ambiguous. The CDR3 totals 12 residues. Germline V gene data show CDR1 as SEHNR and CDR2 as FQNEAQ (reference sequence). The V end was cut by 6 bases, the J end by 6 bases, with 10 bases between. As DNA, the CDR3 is TGTGCCAGCAGGCTAGGGCCGGATACGCAGTATTTT. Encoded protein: CASRLGPDTQYF.

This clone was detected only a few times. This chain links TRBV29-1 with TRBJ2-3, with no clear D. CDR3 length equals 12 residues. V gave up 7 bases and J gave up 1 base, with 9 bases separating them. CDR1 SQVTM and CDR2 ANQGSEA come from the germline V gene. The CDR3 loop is CSGIWGTDTQYF. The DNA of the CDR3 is TGCAGCGGCATTTGGGGCACAGATACGCAGTATTTT.

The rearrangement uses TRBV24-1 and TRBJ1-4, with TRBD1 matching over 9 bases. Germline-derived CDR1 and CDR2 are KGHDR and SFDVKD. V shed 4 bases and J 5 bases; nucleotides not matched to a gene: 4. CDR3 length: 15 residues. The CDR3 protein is CATSETGGGNEKLFF. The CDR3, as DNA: TGTGCCACCAGTGAAACAGGGGGCGGAAATGAAAAACTGTTTTTT.

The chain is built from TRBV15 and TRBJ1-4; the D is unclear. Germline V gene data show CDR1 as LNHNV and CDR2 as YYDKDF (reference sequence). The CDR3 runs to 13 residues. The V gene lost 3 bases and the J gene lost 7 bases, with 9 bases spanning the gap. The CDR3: CATSRVLTEKLFF. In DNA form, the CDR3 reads TGTGCCACCAGCAGGGTGCTGACTGAAAAACTGTTTTTT. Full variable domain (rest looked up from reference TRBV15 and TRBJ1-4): DAMVIQNPRYQVTQFGKPVTLSCSQTLNHNVMYWYQQKSSQAPKLLFHYYDKDFNNEADTPDNFQSRRPNTSFCFLDIRSPGLGDTAMYLCATSRVLTEKLFFGSGTQLSVL.

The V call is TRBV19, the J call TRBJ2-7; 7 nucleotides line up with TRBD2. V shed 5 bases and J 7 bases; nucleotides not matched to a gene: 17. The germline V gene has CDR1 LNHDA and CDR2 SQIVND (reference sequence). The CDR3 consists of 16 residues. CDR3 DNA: TGTGCCAGTAGTTCCTATGGGCCTAGCGGTGTTGGGGAGCAGTACTTC. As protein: CASSSYGPSGVGEQYF.

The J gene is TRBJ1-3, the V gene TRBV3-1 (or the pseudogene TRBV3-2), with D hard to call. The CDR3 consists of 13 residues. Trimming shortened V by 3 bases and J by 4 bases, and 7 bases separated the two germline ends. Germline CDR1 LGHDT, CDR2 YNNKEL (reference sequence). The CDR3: CASSQAGGNTIYF. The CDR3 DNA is TGTGCCAGCAGCCAGGCTGGGGGAAACACCATATATTTT.

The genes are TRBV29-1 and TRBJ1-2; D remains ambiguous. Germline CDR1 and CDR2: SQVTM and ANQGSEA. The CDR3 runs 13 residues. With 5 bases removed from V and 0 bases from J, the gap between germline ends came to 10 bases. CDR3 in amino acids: CSVQERANYGYTF. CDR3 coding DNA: TGCAGCGTTCAGGAGAGGGCTAACTATGGCTACACCTTC.

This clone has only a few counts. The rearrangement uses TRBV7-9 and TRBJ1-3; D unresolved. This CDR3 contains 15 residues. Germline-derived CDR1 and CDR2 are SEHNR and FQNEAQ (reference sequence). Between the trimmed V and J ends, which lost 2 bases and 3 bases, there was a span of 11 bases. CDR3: CASSLSSTIGNTIYF. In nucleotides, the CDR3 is TGTGCCAGCAGCTTAAGTAGCACAATTGGAAACACCATATATTTT.

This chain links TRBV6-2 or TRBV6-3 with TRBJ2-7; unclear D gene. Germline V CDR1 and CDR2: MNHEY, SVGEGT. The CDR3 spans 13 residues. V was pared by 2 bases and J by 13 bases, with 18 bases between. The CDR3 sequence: CASSYTPTVRSYF. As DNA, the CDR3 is TGTGCCAGCAGTTACACCCCGACCGTTCGGAGCTACTTC.

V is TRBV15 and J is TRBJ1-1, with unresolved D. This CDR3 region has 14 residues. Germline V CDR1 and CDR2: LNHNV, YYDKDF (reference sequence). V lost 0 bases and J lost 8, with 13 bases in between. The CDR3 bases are TGTGCCACCAGCAGAGATCTTAATAGTAACGAAGCTTTCTTT. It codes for CATSRDLNSNEAFF.

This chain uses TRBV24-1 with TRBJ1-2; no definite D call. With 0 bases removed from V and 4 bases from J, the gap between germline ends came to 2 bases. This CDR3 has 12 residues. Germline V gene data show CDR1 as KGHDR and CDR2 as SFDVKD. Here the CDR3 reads CATSDLGYGYTF. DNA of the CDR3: TGTGCCACCAGTGATTTGGGCTATGGCTACACCTTC.

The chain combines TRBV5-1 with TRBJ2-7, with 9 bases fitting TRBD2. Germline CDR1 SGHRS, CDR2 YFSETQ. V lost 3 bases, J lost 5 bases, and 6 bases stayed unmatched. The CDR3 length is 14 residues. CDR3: CASSSGTSFHEQYF. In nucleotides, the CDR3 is TGCGCCAGCAGCTCCGGGACTAGCTTCCACGAGCAGTACTTC.

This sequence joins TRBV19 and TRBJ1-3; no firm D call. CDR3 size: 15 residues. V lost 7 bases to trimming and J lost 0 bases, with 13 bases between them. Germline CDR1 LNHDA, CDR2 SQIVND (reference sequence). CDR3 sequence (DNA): TGTGCCAGTACCTTTGGACTCCTCTCTGGAAACACCATATATTTT. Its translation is CASTFGLLSGNTIYF.

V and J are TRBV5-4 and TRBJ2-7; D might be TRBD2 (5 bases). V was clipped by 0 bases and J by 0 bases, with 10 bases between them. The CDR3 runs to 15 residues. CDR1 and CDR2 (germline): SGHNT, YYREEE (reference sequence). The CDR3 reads CASSLARGLSYEQYF. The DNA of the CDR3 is TGTGCCAGCAGCTTGGCTCGGGGTCTCTCCTACGAGCAGTACTTC.

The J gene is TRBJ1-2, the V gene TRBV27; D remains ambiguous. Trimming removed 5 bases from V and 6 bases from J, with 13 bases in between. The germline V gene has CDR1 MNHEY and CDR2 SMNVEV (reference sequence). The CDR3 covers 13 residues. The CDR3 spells CASSPRGGNGYTF. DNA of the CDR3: TGTGCCAGCAGTCCCCGAGGTGGAAATGGCTACACCTTC.

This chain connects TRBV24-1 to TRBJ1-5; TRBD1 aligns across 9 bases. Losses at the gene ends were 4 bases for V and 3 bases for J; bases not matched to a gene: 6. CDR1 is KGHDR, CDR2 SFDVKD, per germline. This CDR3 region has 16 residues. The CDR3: CATSDEDRGYNQPQHF. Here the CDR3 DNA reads TGTGCCACCAGTGACGAGGACAGGGGTTACAATCAGCCCCAGCATTTT.

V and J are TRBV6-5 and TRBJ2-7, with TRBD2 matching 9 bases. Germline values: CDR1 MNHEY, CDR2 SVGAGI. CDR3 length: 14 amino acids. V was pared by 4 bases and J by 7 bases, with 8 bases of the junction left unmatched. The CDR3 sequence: CASSSAGGTWEQYF. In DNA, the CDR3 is TGTGCCAGCAGTTCAGCGGGGGGTACGTGGGAGCAGTACTTC.

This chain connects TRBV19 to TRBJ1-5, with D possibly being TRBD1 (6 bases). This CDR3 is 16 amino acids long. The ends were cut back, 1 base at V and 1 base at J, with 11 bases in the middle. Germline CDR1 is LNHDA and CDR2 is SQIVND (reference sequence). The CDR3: CASSIVGAGSNQPQHF. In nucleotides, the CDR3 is TGTGCCAGTAGTATAGTGGGGGCGGGGAGCAATCAGCCCCAGCATTTT.